This TCR beta chain was observed in a study of T cell repertoires in cytomegalovirus infection. As for the study in general: Public TCR beta signature analysis indicated the presence of both CMV infection and matching HLA type.

The sample holds many counts of this clonotype. The antigen is not known. TCRdb independently ran MiXCR on the reads; one entry per CDR3 protein. The sample holds more than 150,000 distinct CDR3 sequences, roughly 28% seen once. After removal of 1 base from V and 2 bases from J, the junction contained 3 bases not matched to a gene. The CDR3 runs 16 residues. General observations from the study: Individuals carrying CMV plus the relevant HLA were identified by cumulative frequency of public TCR beta families. The study found HLA-C-restricted CMV-specific TCR beta clonotypes dominating the ex vivo response.

The sequence was collected from a human donor in good health (CMV status not recorded). Some clones in this sample may be carry-over from other donors' samples. The specimen was PBMCs. The chain carries TRBV12-3 or TRBV12-4 and TRBJ1-5, with TRBD1 identical over 9 bases. The CDR3 reads CASSLGTGAGNQPQHF. In DNA form, the CDR3 reads TGTGCCAGCAGTTTAGGGACAGGGGCCGGCAATCAGCCCCAGCATTTT.